The clone carrying this TCR beta chain was recorded only once. This specimen belongs to a study of OX40 agonist ivuxolimab in advanced cancers. Study-wide background: Under the entry rules, prior anti-PD-1, anti-PD-L1 or anti-CTLA-4 therapy was allowed, and around 40% had some.

Losses at the gene ends were 4 bases for V and 6 bases for J; bases not matched to a gene: 5. This CDR3 region has 15 residues. Germline V gene sequence: CDR1 WNHNN, CDR2 SYGVQD (reference sequence). Blood specimens came from baseline, cycle 4 day 1, and cycle 7 day 1. Sequencing used immunoSEQ multiplex PCR; TCRdb keeps in-frame clones, though not all of them. The table shows over 60,000 clones, with approximately 81% occurring only once. The V and J genes are TRBV10-1 and TRBJ2-2; 10 bases agree with TRBD1. This TCR came from an adult with an advanced solid tumor such as melanoma, head and neck, liver or kidney cancer. This specimen was CD4+ or CD8+ T cells sorted from blood, taken in a trial of the OX40 agonist ivuxolimab. CDR3 sequence (DNA): TGCGCCAGCAGTGTGGGGACAGGGGTGTCCGGGGAGCTGTTTTTT. Protein sequence: CASSVGTGVSGELFF.